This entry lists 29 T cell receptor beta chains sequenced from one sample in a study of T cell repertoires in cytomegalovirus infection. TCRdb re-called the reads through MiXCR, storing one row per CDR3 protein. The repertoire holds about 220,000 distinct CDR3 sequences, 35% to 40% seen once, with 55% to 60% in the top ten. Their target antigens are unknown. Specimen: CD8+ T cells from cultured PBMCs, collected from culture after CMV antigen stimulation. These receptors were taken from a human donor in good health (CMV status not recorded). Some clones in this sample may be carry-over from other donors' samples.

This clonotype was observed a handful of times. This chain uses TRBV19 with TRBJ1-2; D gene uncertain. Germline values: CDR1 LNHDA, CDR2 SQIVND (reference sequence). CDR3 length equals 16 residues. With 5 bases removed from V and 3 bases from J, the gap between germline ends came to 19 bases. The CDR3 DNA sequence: TGTGCCAGTAGTTTCGGGCCCCCTGCGAGGGACTATGGCTACACCTTC. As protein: CASSFGPPARDYGYTF.

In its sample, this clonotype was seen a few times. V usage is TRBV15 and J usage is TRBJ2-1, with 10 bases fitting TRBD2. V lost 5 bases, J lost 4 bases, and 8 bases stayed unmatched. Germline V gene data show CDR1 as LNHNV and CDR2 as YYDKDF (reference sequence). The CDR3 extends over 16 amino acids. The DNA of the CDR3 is TGTGCCACCAGCTTCCCTCCTAGCGGGGGTTACAATGAGCAGTTCTTC. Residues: CATSFPPSGGYNEQFF.

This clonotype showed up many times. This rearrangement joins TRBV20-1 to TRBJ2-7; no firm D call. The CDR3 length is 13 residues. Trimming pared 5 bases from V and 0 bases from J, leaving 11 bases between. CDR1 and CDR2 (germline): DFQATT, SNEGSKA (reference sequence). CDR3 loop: CSAWKKSSYEQYF. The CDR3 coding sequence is TGCAGTGCTTGGAAAAAGAGCTCCTACGAGCAGTACTTC.

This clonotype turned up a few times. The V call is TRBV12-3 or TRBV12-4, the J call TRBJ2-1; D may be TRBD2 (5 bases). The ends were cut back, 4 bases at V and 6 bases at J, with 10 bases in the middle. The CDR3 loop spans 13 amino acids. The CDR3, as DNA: TGTGCCAGCAGTTCTAGCCTCTTCAATGAGCAGTTCTTC. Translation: CASSSSLFNEQFF.

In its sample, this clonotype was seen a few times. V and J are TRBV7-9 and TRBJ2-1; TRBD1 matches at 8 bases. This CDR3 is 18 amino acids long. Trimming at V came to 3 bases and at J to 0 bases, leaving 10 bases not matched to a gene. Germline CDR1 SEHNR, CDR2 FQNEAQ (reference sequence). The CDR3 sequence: CASSLYPLQGDSYNEQFF. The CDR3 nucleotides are TGTGCCAGCAGCTTGTACCCTTTACAGGGGGACTCCTACAATGAGCAGTTCTTC.

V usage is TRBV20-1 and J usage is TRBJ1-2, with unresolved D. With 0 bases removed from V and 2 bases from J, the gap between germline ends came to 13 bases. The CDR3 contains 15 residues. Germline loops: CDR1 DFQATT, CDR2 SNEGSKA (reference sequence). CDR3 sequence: CSARDLATENYGYTF. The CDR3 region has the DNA TGCAGTGCTAGAGATTTGGCCACCGAAAACTATGGCTACACCTTC.

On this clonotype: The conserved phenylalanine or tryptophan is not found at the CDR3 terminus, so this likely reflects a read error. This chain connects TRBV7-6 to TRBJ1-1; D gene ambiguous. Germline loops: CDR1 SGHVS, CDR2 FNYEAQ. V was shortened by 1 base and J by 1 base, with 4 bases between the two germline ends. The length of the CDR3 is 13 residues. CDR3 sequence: CASSLGRNTEAFS. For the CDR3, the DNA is TGTGCCAGCAGCTTAGGGAGGAACACTGAAGCTTTCTCT.

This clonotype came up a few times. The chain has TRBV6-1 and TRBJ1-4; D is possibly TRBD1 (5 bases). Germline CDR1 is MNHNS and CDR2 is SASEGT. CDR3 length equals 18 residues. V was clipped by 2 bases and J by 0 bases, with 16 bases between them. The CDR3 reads CASSETTVRIATNEKLFF. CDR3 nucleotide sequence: TGTGCCAGCAGTGAAACGACAGTTCGAATTGCAACTAATGAAAAACTGTTTTTT.

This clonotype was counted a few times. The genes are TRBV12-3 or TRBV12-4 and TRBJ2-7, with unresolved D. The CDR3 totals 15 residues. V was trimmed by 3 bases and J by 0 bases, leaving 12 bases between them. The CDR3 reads CASSLVANISYEQYF. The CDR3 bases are TGTGCCAGCAGTTTGGTAGCTAACATCTCCTACGAGCAGTACTTC.

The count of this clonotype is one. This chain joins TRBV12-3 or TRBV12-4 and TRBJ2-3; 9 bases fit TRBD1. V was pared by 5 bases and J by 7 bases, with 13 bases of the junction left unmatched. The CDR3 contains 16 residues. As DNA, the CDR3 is TGTGCCAGCAGTCCGGGGACAGGGATTTACCAAAATACGCAGTATTTT. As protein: CASSPGTGIYQNTQYF.

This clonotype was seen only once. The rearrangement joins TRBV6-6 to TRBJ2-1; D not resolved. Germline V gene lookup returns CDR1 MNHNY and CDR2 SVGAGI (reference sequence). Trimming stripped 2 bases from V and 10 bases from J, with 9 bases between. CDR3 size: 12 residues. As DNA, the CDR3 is TGTGCCAGCAGTTACGATAGGGCAGAGCAGTTCTTC. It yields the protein CASSYDRAEQFF.

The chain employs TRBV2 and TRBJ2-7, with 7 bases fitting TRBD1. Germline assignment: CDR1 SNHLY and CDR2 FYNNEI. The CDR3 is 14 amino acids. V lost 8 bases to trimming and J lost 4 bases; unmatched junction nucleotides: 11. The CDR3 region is CASGRGDSFYEQYF. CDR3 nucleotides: TGTGCCAGCGGGAGAGGGGACAGTTTTTACGAGCAGTACTTC.

In DNA, the CDR3 is TGTGCCAGCAGTCTCCCTTACTCCTACAATGAGCAGTTCTTC. Protein product: CASSLPYSYNEQFF. V gene TRBV28 combines with J gene TRBJ2-1; no clear D. The CDR3 sequence is 14 residues long. V gave up 5 bases and J gave up 0 bases, with 8 bases separating them. Germline V lookup: CDR1 MDHEN, CDR2 SYDVKM.

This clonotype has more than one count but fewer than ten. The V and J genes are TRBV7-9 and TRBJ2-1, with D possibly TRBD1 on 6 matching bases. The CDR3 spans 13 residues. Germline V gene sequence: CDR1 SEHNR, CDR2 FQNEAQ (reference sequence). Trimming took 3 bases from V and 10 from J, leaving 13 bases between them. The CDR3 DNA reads TGTGCCAGCAGCTTCCCTGCCGGGACAGAGCAGTTCTTC. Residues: CASSFPAGTEQFF.

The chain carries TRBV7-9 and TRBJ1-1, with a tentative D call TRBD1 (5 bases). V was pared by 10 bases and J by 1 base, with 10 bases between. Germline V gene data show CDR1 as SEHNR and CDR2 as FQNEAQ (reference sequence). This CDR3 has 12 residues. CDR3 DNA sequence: TGTGCCACGTCGCAGGGGAACACTGAAGCTTTCTTT. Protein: CATSQGNTEAFF.

The chain's CDR3 is CASSPKGSTRGDEQYF. In nucleotides, the CDR3 is TGTGCCAGCAGTCCGAAGGGGTCGACCAGGGGCGACGAGCAGTACTTC. This sequence joins TRBV6-1 and TRBJ2-7; TRBD1 might be the D (6 bases). The germline V gene encodes CDR1 MNHNS and CDR2 SASEGT. The CDR3 has 16 amino acids. Trimming pared 5 bases from V and 5 bases from J, leaving 22 bases between.

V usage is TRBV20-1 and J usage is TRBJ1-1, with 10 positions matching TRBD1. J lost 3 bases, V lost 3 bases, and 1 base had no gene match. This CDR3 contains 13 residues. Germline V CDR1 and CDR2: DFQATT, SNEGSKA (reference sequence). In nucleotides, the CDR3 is TGCAGTGCTAGGGACAGGGGGTACACTGAAGCTTTCTTT. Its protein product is CSARDRGYTEAFF.

CDR3 amino acids: CASNKDDYYEQYF. The DNA of the CDR3 is TGTGCCAGCAATAAAGACGACTACTACGAGCAGTACTTC. The chain combines TRBV2 with TRBJ2-7, with a possible D match to TRBD2 (5 bases). V lost 7 bases and J 3 bases, leaving 13 bases between the germline ends. The CDR3 sequence is 13 residues long. Germline V gene data show CDR1 as SNHLY and CDR2 as FYNNEI. Using reference TRBV2 and TRBJ2-7 for the parts outside the CDR3, the full variable domain is EPEVTQTPSHQVTQMGQEVILRCVPISNHLYFYWYRQILGQKVEFLVSFYNNEISEKSEIFDDQFSVERPDGSNFTLKIRSTKLEDSAMYFCASNKDDYYEQYFGPGTRLTVT.

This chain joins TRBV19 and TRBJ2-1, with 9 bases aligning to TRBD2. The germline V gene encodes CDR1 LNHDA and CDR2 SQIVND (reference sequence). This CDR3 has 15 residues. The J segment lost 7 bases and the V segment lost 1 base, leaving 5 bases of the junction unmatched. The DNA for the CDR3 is TGTGCCAGTAGTATAGGCGGGGGGGTTGGGAATGAGCAGTTCTTC. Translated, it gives CASSIGGGVGNEQFF.

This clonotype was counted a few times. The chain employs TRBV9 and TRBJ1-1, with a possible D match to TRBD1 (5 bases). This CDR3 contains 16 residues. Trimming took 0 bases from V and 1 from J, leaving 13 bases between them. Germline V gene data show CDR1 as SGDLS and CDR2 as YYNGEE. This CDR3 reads CASSVDHRGSNTEAFF. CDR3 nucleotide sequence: TGTGCCAGCAGCGTAGATCACCGGGGCTCGAACACTGAAGCTTTCTTT.

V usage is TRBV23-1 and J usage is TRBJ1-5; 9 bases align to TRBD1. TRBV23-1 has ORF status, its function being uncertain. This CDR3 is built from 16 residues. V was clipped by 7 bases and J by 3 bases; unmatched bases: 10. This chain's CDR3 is CASKCRDRDSNQPQHF. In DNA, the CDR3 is TGCGCCAGCAAGTGTCGGGACAGGGACTCCAATCAGCCCCAGCATTTT.

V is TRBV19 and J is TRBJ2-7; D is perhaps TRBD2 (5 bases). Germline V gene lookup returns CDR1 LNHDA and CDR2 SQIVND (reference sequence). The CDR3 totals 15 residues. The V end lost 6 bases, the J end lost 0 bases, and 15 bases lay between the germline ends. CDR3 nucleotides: TGTGCCAGTAGCACATCTAGGGAGCACTCCTACGAGCAGTACTTC. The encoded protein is CASSTSREHSYEQYF.

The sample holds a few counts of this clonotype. CDR3 DNA sequence: TGCAGCGTTGAAGGGACCCCCACCGGGGAGCTGTTTTTT. Protein sequence: CSVEGTPTGELFF. The J gene is TRBJ2-2, the V gene TRBV29-1; D is unresolved. Trimming stripped 1 base from V and 4 bases from J, with 7 bases between. The CDR3 is 13 amino acids. Germline CDR1 is SQVTM and CDR2 is ANQGSEA.

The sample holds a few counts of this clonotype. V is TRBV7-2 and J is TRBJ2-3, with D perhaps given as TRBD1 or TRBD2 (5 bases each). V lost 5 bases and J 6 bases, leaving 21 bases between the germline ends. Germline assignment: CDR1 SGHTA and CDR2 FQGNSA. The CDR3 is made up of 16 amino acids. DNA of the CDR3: TGTGCCAGCAGCCAACCCTCTAGGGGAGTGGGGGATACGCAGTATTTT. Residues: CASSQPSRGVGDTQYF.

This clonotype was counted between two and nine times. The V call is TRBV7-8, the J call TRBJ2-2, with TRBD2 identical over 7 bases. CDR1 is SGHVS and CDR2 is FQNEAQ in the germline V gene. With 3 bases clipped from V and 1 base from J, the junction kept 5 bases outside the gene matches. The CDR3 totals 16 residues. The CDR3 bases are TGTGCCAGCAGCTTTTTGGCTAGCGGGAACACCGGGGAGCTGTTTTTT. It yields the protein CASSFLASGNTGELFF.

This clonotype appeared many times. This chain's CDR3 is CASTEGYSPLHF. Here the CDR3 DNA reads TGTGCCAGCACTGAGGGTTATTCACCCCTCCACTTT. The J gene is TRBJ1-6, the V gene TRBV12-3 or TRBV12-4; D remains unclear. The CDR3 is made up of 12 amino acids. Trimming pared 7 bases from V and 8 bases from J, leaving 9 bases between.

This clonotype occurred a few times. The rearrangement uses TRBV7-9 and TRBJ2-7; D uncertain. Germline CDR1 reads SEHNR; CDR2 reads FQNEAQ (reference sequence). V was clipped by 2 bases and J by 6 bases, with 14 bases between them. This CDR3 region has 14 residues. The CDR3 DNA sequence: TGTGCCAGCAGCTTAAGGTCGAAAGGGCCCGAGCAGTACTTC. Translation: CASSLRSKGPEQYF.

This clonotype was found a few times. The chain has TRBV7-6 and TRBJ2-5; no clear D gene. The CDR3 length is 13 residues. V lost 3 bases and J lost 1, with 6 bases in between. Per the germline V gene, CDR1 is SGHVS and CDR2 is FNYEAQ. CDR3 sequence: CASSFQGQETQYF. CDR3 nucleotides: TGTGCCAGCAGCTTCCAAGGCCAAGAGACCCAGTACTTC.

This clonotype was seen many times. The CDR3 region has the DNA TGTGCCAGCAGCGGGTGGGGCACTGAAGCTTTCTTT. Encoded protein: CASSGWGTEAFF. The V gene is TRBV7-3, the J gene TRBJ1-1; no reliable D call. Trimming left V 5 bases short and J 4 bases short, with 8 bases between. The germline V gene has CDR1 SGHTA and CDR2 FQGTGA. This CDR3 comprises 12 residues. The full variable domain, with the rest looked up from reference TRBV7-3 and TRBJ1-1, is GAGVSQTPSNKVTEKGKYVELRCDPISGHTALYWYRQSLGQGPEFLIYFQGTGAADDSGLPNDRFFAVRPEGSVSTLKIQRTERGDSAVYLCASSGWGTEAFFGQGTRLTVV.